The rows below give T cell receptor beta chains drawn from one sample of a study of CD8 T cells in ankylosing spondylitis. Via MiXCR, TCRdb re-called the 5' RACE reads, giving one row per CDR3 protein. The profile shows some 130,000 distinct CDR3 sequences, approximately 9.7% of them singletons. The sequenced sample consisted of blood, either unsorted or a sorted T cell fraction (not recorded which). Receptor source: a male donor with ankylosing spondylitis or in good health (not recorded which). The CDR3 runs from the conserved cysteine through the conserved F or W. Fields, in order: V gene, J gene, D gene, clone size, CDR3 protein, CDR3 DNA. D genes are given only for firm matches. Expanded clones are given a class, and other clones once, few, many or no size at all.

TRBV21-1	TRBJ2-1	NA	NA	CARGTSGRDVQFF	TGTGCCAGAGGGACTAGCGGGAGGGATGTGCAGTTCTTC
TRBV7-8	TRBJ2-1	TRBD2	NA	CASSLAPSGNTYNEQFF	TGTGCCAGCAGCTTAGCCCCTAGCGGGAACACCTACAATGAGCAGTTCTTC
TRBV2	TRBJ1-3	NA	NA	CASSRQGNTIYF	TGTGCCAGCAGTAGACAGGGAAACACCATATATTTT
TRBV19	TRBJ1-1	NA	many	CASSSQGGTEAFF	TGTGCCAGTAGTAGCCAGGGCGGCACTGAAGCTTTCTTT
TRBV18	TRBJ2-7	NA	few	CASSPSLGANYEQYF	TGTGCCAGCTCACCATCGCTAGGAGCCAACTACGAGCAGTACTTC
TRBV20-1	TRBJ2-3	TRBD2	many	CSARDWVAGYTDTQYF	TGCAGTGCTAGAGATTGGGTAGCGGGATACACAGATACGCAGTATTTT
TRBV20-1	TRBJ1-1	TRBD1	many	CSANQGASRYTEAFF	TGCAGTGCTAATCAGGGGGCCTCAAGGTACACTGAAGCTTTCTTT
TRBV6-2/TRBV6-3	TRBJ2-3	TRBD1	many	CASSPFDRGPADTQYF	TGTGCCAGCAGCCCCTTCGACAGGGGGCCCGCAGATACGCAGTATTTT
TRBV20-1	TRBJ2-2	TRBD2	many	CSAEPGGPSGELFF	TGCAGTGCTGAGCCGGGAGGGCCGTCCGGGGAGCTGTTTTTT
TRBV2	TRBJ2-7	NA	many	CASSELEGVREQYF	TGTGCCAGCAGTGAATTAGAGGGGGTGAGGGAGCAGTACTTC
TRBV20-1	TRBJ1-1	NA	many	CSARDLGQPNTEAFF	TGCAGTGCTAGAGATCTCGGACAGCCGAACACTGAAGCTTTCTTT
TRBV3-1	TRBJ2-1	NA	many	CASSQDTTEQFF	TGTGCCAGCAGCCAAGATACGACTGAGCAGTTCTTC
TRBV4-3	TRBJ2-1	NA	NA	CASSRKGGYNEQFF	TGCGCCAGCAGCCGAAAGGGGGGGTACAATGAGCAGTTCTTC